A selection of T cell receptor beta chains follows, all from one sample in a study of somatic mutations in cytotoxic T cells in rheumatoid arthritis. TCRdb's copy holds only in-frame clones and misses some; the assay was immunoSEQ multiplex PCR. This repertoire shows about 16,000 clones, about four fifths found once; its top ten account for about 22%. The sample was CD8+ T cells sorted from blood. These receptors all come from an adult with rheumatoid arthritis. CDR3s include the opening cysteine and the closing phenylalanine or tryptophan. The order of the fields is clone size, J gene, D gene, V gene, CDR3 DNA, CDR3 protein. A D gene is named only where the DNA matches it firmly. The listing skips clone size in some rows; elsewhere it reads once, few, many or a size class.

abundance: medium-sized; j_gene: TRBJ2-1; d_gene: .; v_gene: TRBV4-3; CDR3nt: TGCGCCAGCAGCCAAGATGGGGGTTTTGAGCAGTTCTTC; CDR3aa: CASSQDGGFEQFF
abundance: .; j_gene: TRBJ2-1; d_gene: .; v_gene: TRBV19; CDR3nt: TGTGCCAGCCACCGGGACTCAGACTACAATGAGCAGTTCTTC; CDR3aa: CASHRDSDYNEQFF
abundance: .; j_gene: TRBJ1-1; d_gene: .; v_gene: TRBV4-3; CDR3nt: TGCGCCAGCAGCCAAGAGGTGGGGGGGAGGAACACTGAAGCTTTCTTT; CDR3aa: CASSQEVGGRNTEAFF
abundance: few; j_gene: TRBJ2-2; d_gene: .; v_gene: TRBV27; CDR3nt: TGTGCCAGCAGTTTAACGGGCCTTAACACCGGGGAGCTGTTTTTT; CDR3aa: CASSLTGLNTGELFF
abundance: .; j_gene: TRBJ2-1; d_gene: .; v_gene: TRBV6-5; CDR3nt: TGTGCCAGCAGTTACTCGACGTCTCCGGTCAGCGGCGAGCAGTTCTTC; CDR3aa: CASSYSTSPVSGEQFF
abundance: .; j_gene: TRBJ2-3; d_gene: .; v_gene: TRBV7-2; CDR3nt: TGTGCCAGCAGCTCCGGACCCTGGGGGCGCACAGATACGCAGTATTTT; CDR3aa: CASSSGPWGRTDTQYF
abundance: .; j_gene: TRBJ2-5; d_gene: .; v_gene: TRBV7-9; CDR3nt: TGTGCCAGCAGCTTACTCCAAGAGACCCAGTACTTC; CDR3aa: CASSLLQETQYF
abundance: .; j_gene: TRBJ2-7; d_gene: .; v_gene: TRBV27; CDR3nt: TGTGCCAGCAGTTTGACTAGTGGCTACGAGCAGTACTTC; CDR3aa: CASSLTSGYEQYF
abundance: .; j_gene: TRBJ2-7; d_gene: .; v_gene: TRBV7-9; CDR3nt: TGTGCCAGCAGCTTAGTATCGAGTTACGAGCAGTACTTC; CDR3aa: CASSLVSSYEQYF
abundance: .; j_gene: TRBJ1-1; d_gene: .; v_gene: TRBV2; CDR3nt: TGTGCCAGCAGTAAGAGGGGTGTGGTTTCGGACACTGAAGCTTTCTTT; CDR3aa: CASSKRGVVSDTEAFF
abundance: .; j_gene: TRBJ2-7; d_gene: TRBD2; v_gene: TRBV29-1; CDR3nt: TGCAGCGTTGACACTAGCGGGGACGCCTACGAGCAGTACTTC; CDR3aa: CSVDTSGDAYEQYF
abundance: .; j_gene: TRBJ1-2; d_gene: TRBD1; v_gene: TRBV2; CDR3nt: TGTGCCAGCAGACCGGGACAGGTTCACTATGGCTACACCTTC; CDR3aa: CASRPGQVHYGYTF
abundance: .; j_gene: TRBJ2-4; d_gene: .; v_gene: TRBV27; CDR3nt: TGTGCCAGCAGCCGGGACCGACCAGACATTCAGTACTTC; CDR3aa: CASSRDRPDIQYF
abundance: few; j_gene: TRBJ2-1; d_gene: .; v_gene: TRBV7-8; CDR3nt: TGTGCCAGCAGCTTAGTAGTGGGAGGTTGGGATGAGCAGTTCTTC; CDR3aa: CASSLVVGGWDEQFF
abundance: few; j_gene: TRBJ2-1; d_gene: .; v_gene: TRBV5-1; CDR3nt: TGCGCCAGCAGCTTAGGAGTAGCGAGCACCAATGAGCAGTTCTTC; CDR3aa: CASSLGVASTNEQFF
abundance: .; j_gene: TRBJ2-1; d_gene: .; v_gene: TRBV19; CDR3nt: TGTGCCAGTAGTATAGAAACGGGAGTACGCTACAATGAGCAGTTCTTC; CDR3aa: CASSIETGVRYNEQFF
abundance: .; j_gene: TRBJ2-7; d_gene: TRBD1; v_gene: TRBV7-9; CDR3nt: TGTGCCAGCAGCTCTCTCCGGGACAGGGTCCGCGAGCAGTACTTC; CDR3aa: CASSSLRDRVREQYF
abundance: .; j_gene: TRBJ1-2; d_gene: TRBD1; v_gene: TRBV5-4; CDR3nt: TGTGCCAGCAGCTTGTATGGTGAAGGACAGGGGGCAGGAGGCTACACCTTC; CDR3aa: CASSLYGEGQGAGGYTF
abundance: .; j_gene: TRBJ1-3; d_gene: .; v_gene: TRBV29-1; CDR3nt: TGCAGCGTGATGTCTGGAAACACCATATATTTT; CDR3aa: CSVMSGNTIYF
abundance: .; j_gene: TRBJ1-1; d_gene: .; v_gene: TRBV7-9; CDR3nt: TGTGCCAGCAGCTTAGTAAGGGGCCTGGACAGAGAAGCTTTCTTT; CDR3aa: CASSLVRGLDREAFF